The 20 T cell receptor beta chains listed next were all sequenced from one sample in a study of vaccination effects on CD4 cells after COVID-19. Viral peptide pools were used in the ViraFEST assay to expand antigen-specific CD4+ T cells, and sequencing came afterward. Culture lasted around eleven days before CD4+ T cell isolation. Vaccinated participants had no history of SARS-CoV-2 infection and tested negative for nucleocapsid antibodies. For these receptors, no antigen is known. Assay: immunoSEQ multiplex PCR; the TCRdb copy retains only in-frame clones and omits some. The sample holds tens of thousands of clones, around 67% seen once. The specimen comprised CD4+ T cells from PBMCs cultured with HCoV-OC43 spike peptides, sampled before COVID-19 vaccination. Subset in this sample: HCoV-OC43 spike overlapping peptide pool stimulation. Source of these receptors: a human donor who received a COVID-19 vaccine.

This clone occurred a few times. V and J are TRBV10-1 and TRBJ1-6; the D gene is possibly TRBD1 (5 bases). The CDR3 consists of 15 residues. Germline-derived CDR1 and CDR2 are WNHNN and SYGVQD (reference sequence). Trimming took off 6 bases at V and 3 bases at J, with 12 bases between the two ends. CDR3 DNA sequence: TGCGCCAGCAGAATACCGGGACGCTATAATTCACCCCTCCACTTT. Protein sequence: CASRIPGRYNSPLHF.

V is TRBV5-5 and J is TRBJ1-1; possible D gene TRBD1, 5 bases. Between the trimmed V and J ends, which lost 1 base and 5 bases, there was a span of 15 bases. The germline V gene encodes CDR1 SGHKS and CDR2 YYEKEE (reference sequence). The CDR3 has 15 residues. The DNA for the CDR3 is TGTGCCAGCAGCTTGCCCTGGGGCAGAGGGACTGAAGCTTTCTTT. As protein: CASSLPWGRGTEAFF.

The chain has TRBV28 and TRBJ2-7; a weak D match, TRBD2 (6 bases). There are 14 residues in the CDR3. Germline CDR1 reads MDHEN; CDR2 reads SYDVKM. The germline V and J ends were trimmed by 5 bases and 4 bases, with 15 bases remaining between them. The CDR3 coding sequence is TGTGCCAGCAGTCGCGCGGGACTCCCGTACGAGCAGTACTTC. Its translation is CASSRAGLPYEQYF.

The rearrangement uses TRBV5-6 and TRBJ2-2; TRBD2 matches 10 bases. The CDR3 spans 16 residues. Per germline, CDR1 SGHDT and CDR2 YYEEEE. The V segment lost 2 bases and the J segment 7 bases; nucleotides outside the gene matches: 8. The CDR3 region is CASSLKAGGPDGELFF. CDR3 nucleotide sequence: TGTGCCAGCAGCTTAAAAGCGGGGGGGCCGGACGGGGAGCTGTTTTTT.

This clone was seen a single time. J is TRBJ1-6 and V is TRBV28, with D perhaps TRBD1 (5 bases). The germline V gene encodes CDR1 MDHEN and CDR2 SYDVKM. The CDR3 is made up of 16 amino acids. V was pared by 5 bases and J by 9 bases, with 20 bases between. Here the CDR3 DNA reads TGTGCCAGCAGTCCATGGGGGAGGGGAATGGGTTCACCCCTCCACTTT. Protein: CASSPWGRGMGSPLHF.

This clone has more than one count but fewer than ten. The gene calls are TRBV2 and TRBJ1-2; 8 nucleotides line up with TRBD1. V dropped 1 base and J dropped 8; count of bases not matched to a gene: 9. This CDR3 region has 15 residues. CDR1 SNHLY and CDR2 FYNNEI come from the germline V gene. CDR3 sequence: CASSEDGQGYRGYTF. Here the CDR3 DNA reads TGTGCCAGCAGTGAAGATGGACAGGGTTATAGAGGCTACACCTTC.

The V and J genes are TRBV5-1 and TRBJ2-5; D call uncertain. Between the trimmed V and J ends, which lost 6 bases and 3 bases, there was a span of 15 bases. The CDR3 covers 14 residues. Germline loops: CDR1 SGHRS, CDR2 YFSETQ. The CDR3 sequence is CASTITRSEETQYF. The CDR3 bases are TGCGCCAGCACGATTACGCGATCCGAAGAGACCCAGTACTTC.

This clone was detected once. The CDR3 DNA reads as TGTGCCAGCAGTTCCCTACCGTTTACAGGGGACCCTGGTGGCTACACCTTC. As protein: CASSSLPFTGDPGGYTF. The rearrangement links TRBV27 to TRBJ1-2; 7 bases map to TRBD1. V lost 4 bases to trimming and J lost 7 bases; unmatched junction nucleotides: 18. The CDR3 spans 17 residues. Germline CDR1 is MNHEY and CDR2 is SMNVEV (reference sequence).

The CDR3 DNA reads TGTGCCAGCAGCCAAGAACGGGTGATAAACACTGAAGCTTTCTTT. It encodes CASSQERVINTEAFF. The chain links TRBV3-1 (or the pseudogene TRBV3-2) to TRBJ1-1; D gene ambiguous. V was cut by 0 bases and J by 2 bases, with 10 bases left in between. In germline, CDR1 is LGHDT, CDR2 YNNKEL (reference sequence). CDR3 length: 15 amino acids.

The gene calls are TRBV18 and TRBJ2-7, with D unclear. This CDR3 contains 15 residues. V dropped 3 bases and J dropped 7 bases, with 19 bases sitting between them. Germline values: CDR1 KGHSH, CDR2 LQKENI. The CDR3 coding sequence is TGTGCCAGCTCACCTTCCCGTACTCTCCTAGGAGAGCAGTACTTC. As protein: CASSPSRTLLGEQYF. The variable domain in full, completed from reference TRBV18 and TRBJ2-7, reads NAGVMQNPRHLVRRRGQEARLRCSPMKGHSHVYWYRQLPEEGLKFMVYLQKENIIDESGMPKERFSAEFPKEGPSILRIQQVVRGDSAAYFCASSPSRTLLGEQYFGPGTRLTVT.

This rearrangement joins TRBV7-3 to TRBJ1-2, with 8 nucleotides matching TRBD1. This CDR3 region has 13 residues. V was clipped by 5 bases and J by 7 bases; unmatched bases: 6. Germline-derived CDR1 and CDR2 are SGHTA and FQGTGA. The CDR3 coding sequence is TGTGCCAGCAGCCCGGACAGGGAGGGTGGCTACACCTTC. This codes for CASSPDREGGYTF.

This clone was seen only a few times. The chain links TRBV6-5 to TRBJ1-6; possibly TRBD1 for D (5 bases). V shed 2 bases and J shed 6 bases, with 8 bases lying between them. CDR1 is MNHEY, CDR2 SVGAGI, per germline. CDR3 size: 14 residues. The CDR3 is CASSYGHSNSPLHF. CDR3 nucleotide sequence: TGTGCCAGCAGTTACGGACATTCTAATTCACCCCTCCACTTT.

The genes are TRBV10-3 and TRBJ1-2, with a possible D match to TRBD1 (5 bases). The V gene lost 6 bases and the J gene lost 7 bases, with 12 bases spanning the gap. Per the germline V gene, CDR1 is ENHRY and CDR2 is SYGVKD. This CDR3 comprises 12 residues. The CDR3 region is CAISGQTTGYTF. CDR3 sequence (DNA): TGTGCCATCAGCGGACAAACTACTGGCTACACCTTC.

This chain joins TRBV10-3 and TRBJ2-2; 8 nucleotides align to TRBD2. V trimming: 6 bases; J trimming: 4 bases; junction bases outside the gene matches: 7. The CDR3 extends over 15 amino acids. Germline CDR1 is ENHRY and CDR2 is SYGVKD. DNA of the CDR3: TGTGCCATCAGCTACGGGGGGGCCGGCACCGGGGAGCTGTTTTTT. It translates to CAISYGGAGTGELFF.

V gene TRBV27 combines with J gene TRBJ2-1; a possible D gene is TRBD1 (6 bases). CDR1 MNHEY and CDR2 SMNVEV come from the germline V gene (reference sequence). Trimming stripped 6 bases from V and 5 bases from J, with 11 bases between. CDR3 size: 13 residues. CDR3 nucleotides: TGTGCCAGCAGCTACAGGGAGAACAATGAGCAGTTCTTC. Translation gives CASSYRENNEQFF.

Of note for this clone: At one of its ends the junction is not consistent with the germline gene, which may arise from a read error. The chain uses TRBV7-8 and TRBJ2-1; 9 bases match TRBD2. Germline V gene sequence: CDR1 SGHVS, CDR2 FQNEAQ. CDR3 size: 14 residues. CDR3 coding DNA: TGTGCCAGCAGCCCGGGGACTAGCTACTATGAGCAGTTCTTC. Residues: CASSPGTSYYEQFF.

V is TRBV19 and J is TRBJ1-1; 7 nucleotides align to TRBD1. CDR1 is LNHDA and CDR2 is SQIVND in the germline V gene (reference sequence). V was clipped by 2 bases and J by 9 bases; unmatched bases: 6. CDR3 length: 13 residues. The CDR3 DNA is TGTGCCAGTAGTATAACAACGGGACAGAAAGCTTTCTTT. Translated: CASSITTGQKAFF.

This chain joins TRBV5-1 and TRBJ1-6; no reliable D call. The CDR3 has 15 residues. V shed 0 bases and J shed 5 bases, with 9 bases lying between them. Germline V gives CDR1 SGHRS, CDR2 YFSETQ. CDR3 amino acids: CASSLDGSNNSPLHF. The CDR3 bases are TGCGCCAGCAGCTTGGATGGCAGCAATAATTCACCCCTCCACTTT. The entire variable domain, with the rest obtained from reference TRBV5-1 and TRBJ1-6, is as follows: KAGVTQTPRYLIKTRGQQVTLSCSPISGHRSVSWYQQTPGQGLQFLFEYFSETQRNKGNFPGRFSGRQFSNSRSEMNVSTLELGDSALYLCASSLDGSNNSPLHFGNGTRLTVT.

The chain has TRBV5-4 and TRBJ2-5, with unresolved D. Trimming pared 2 bases from V and 1 base from J, leaving 9 bases between. The CDR3 loop spans 14 amino acids. The V gene's germline CDR1 is SGHNT and CDR2 YYREEE (reference sequence). CDR3 loop: CASSLGGRQETQYF. In DNA form, the CDR3 reads TGTGCCAGCAGCTTAGGCGGACGCCAAGAGACCCAGTACTTC. Together with reference TRBV5-4 and TRBJ2-5, the CDR3 gives the full variable domain: ETGVTQSPTHLIKTRGQQVTLRCSSQSGHNTVSWYQQALGQGPQFIFQYYREEENGRGNFPPRFSGLQFPNYSSELNVNALELDDSALYLCASSLGGRQETQYFGPGTRLLVL.

The chain recombines TRBV18 with TRBJ2-7; either TRBD1 or TRBD2 may fit D (6 bases each). Germline CDR1 is KGHSH and CDR2 is LQKENI. The CDR3 is 13 residues long. The V end was cut by 6 bases, the J end by 0 bases, with 9 bases between. The CDR3 bases are TGTGCCAGCTCCCCGGGGGCCTCCTACGAGCAGTACTTC. Protein: CASSPGASYEQYF.